This TCR beta chain was captured in a study of neurological immune-mediated disorders. V was cut by 8 bases and J by 5 bases, with 19 bases left in between. The V gene's germline CDR1 is DFQATT and CDR2 SNEGSKA (reference sequence). CDR3 length equals 13 residues. TCRdb independently ran MiXCR on the 5' RACE reads; one entry per CDR3 protein. The sample holds fewer than 75,000 distinct CDR3 sequences, 3.5% to 5% seen once. The sample consisted of PBMCs. This clonotype was sampled from a man aged 30 to 45 with multiple sclerosis. The chain uses TRBV20-1 and TRBJ2-7; maybe TRBD2 (6 bases). The DNA of the CDR3 is TGCAGTACAACCTGGGCGGGGCCCAACGAGCAGTACTTC. This encodes CSTTWAGPNEQYF.